What follows are 18 T cell receptor beta chains derived from one specimen sequenced in a study of blood T cell repertoires in COVID-19. Profiled with immunoSEQ multiplex PCR; TCRdb holds only in-frame clones, not every one. The sample contains about 140,000 clones, roughly 85% of which appear only once. Specimen: peripheral blood. These receptors came from a human donor with acute or convalescent COVID-19. The donor label of this sample is uncertain.

The chain carries TRBV11-1 and TRBJ2-4; a possible D gene is TRBD1 (6 bases). Trimming took off 5 bases at V and 3 bases at J, with 14 bases between the two ends. This CDR3 has 15 residues. Germline V lookup: CDR1 SGHAT, CDR2 FQDESV (reference sequence). CDR3 nucleotides: TGTGCCAGCAGCGTTACAGGGTCCGGCAAAAACATTCAGTACTTC. Its protein is CASSVTGSGKNIQYF.

J is TRBJ2-3 and V is TRBV10-3; 10 bases agree with TRBD2. The CDR3 has 14 amino acids. Germline lookup yields CDR1 ENHRY and CDR2 SYGVKD. Losses at the gene ends were 6 bases for V and 3 bases for J; bases not matched to a gene: 3. CDR3 sequence: CAISLAGATDTQYF. For the CDR3, the DNA is TGTGCCATCAGCCTAGCGGGAGCGACAGATACGCAGTATTTT.

The V and J genes are TRBV29-1 and TRBJ1-4, with 7 bases aligning to TRBD1. From germline, CDR1 is SQVTM and CDR2 ANQGSEA. There are 13 residues in the CDR3. The junction had 0 bases not matched to a gene; V was cut back by 1 base and J by 4 bases. In DNA form, the CDR3 reads TGCAGCGTTGAAGCAGGGGGTAATGAAAAACTGTTTTTT. This gives the protein CSVEAGGNEKLFF.

The rearrangement links TRBV11-2 to TRBJ2-1; no reliable D call. This CDR3 contains 12 residues. Germline values: CDR1 SGHAT, CDR2 FQNNGV. The V end lost 1 base, the J end lost 9 bases, and 7 bases lay between the germline ends. In DNA form, the CDR3 reads TGTGCCAGCAGCTTAGCCGTCGGTGAGCAGTTCTTC. The encoded protein is CASSLAVGEQFF. Complete variable domain (other parts from reference TRBV11-2 and TRBJ2-1): EAGVAQSPRYKIIEKRQSVAFWCNPISGHATLYWYQQILGQGPKLLIQFQNNGVVDDSQLPKDRFSAERLKGVDSTLKIQPAKLEDSAVYLCASSLAVGEQFFGPGTRLTVL.

This clone has only one observation. J is TRBJ2-7 and V is TRBV2, with a tentative D call TRBD2 (7 bases). Germline CDR1 SNHLY, CDR2 FYNNEI. CDR3 size: 14 residues. Trimming cost V 6 bases and J 0 bases, with 12 bases left between them. The CDR3 DNA is TGTGCCAGCAGGGGGGGGCAAAGCTCCTACGAGCAGTACTTC. Translated, it gives CASRGGQSSYEQYF.

The V gene is TRBV4-1, the J gene TRBJ1-1; perhaps TRBD1 as D (5 bases). CDR3 length: 15 residues. Per germline, CDR1 MGHRA and CDR2 YSYEKL. V was clipped by 2 bases and J by 1 base, with 11 bases between them. The CDR3 reads CASSQHTGRNTEAFF. DNA of the CDR3: TGCGCCAGCAGCCAACATACAGGACGGAACACTGAAGCTTTCTTT.

The V and J genes are TRBV11-2 and TRBJ2-2, with 9 bases matching TRBD2. After removal of 1 base from V and 5 bases from J, the junction contained 11 bases not matched to a gene. The CDR3 spans 18 residues. Germline CDR1 and CDR2: SGHAT and FQNNGV. Here the CDR3 DNA reads TGTGCCAGCAGCTTAGCCGCGCGGGGGGGCCGGGGGACCGGGGAGCTGTTTTTT. It codes for CASSLAARGGRGTGELFF.

Regarding this clone: Other DNA sequences in the sample encode the same CDR3. The CDR3 protein is CASSRQGTGELFF. DNA for the CDR3: TGTGCCAGCAGTCGTCAGGGGACCGGGGAGCTGTTTTTT. This chain joins TRBV12-3 or TRBV12-4 and TRBJ2-2, with D possibly TRBD1 on 6 matching bases. The CDR3 extends over 13 amino acids. V shed 5 bases and J shed 5 bases, with 9 bases lying between them.

The chain uses TRBV27 and TRBJ1-5, with D possibly matching TRBD1 (5 bases). V was clipped by 3 bases and J by 8 bases, with 14 bases between them. The CDR3 is 14 residues long. The V gene's germline CDR1 is MNHEY and CDR2 SMNVEV (reference sequence). The CDR3 sequence: CASSLEGRREPQHF. The CDR3 bases are TGTGCCAGCAGTTTGGAGGGGCGAAGGGAGCCCCAGCATTTT.

This clone was counted a single time. The chain employs TRBV9 and TRBJ2-5; 8 bases map to TRBD2. Trimming took 0 bases from V and 5 from J; bases not matched to a gene: 6. The CDR3 totals 15 residues. Germline assignment: CDR1 SGDLS and CDR2 YYNGEE. CDR3 residues: CASSVASGGRETQYF. As DNA, the CDR3 is TGTGCCAGCAGCGTAGCTTCGGGGGGGAGGGAGACCCAGTACTTC. The variable domain in full, completed from reference TRBV9 and TRBJ2-5, reads DSGVTQTPKHLITATGQRVTLRCSPRSGDLSVYWYQQSLDQGLQFLIQYYNGEERAKGNILERFSAQQFPDLHSELNLSSLELGDSALYFCASSVASGGRETQYFGPGTRLLVL.

The chain employs TRBV6-5 and TRBJ1-2; no firm D call. The V gene's germline CDR1 is MNHEY and CDR2 SVGAGI. CDR3 length: 14 amino acids. Trimming stripped 6 bases from V and 0 bases from J, with 11 bases between. CDR3 in amino acids: CASRVRISNYGYTF. The CDR3 nucleotides are TGTGCCAGCAGGGTCAGGATTTCTAACTATGGCTACACCTTC.

The J gene is TRBJ1-2, the V gene TRBV27; the D gene is possibly TRBD1 (6 bases). V lost 8 bases, J lost 2 bases, and 12 bases lay in between. Per the germline V gene, CDR1 is MNHEY and CDR2 is SMNVEV (reference sequence). There are 13 residues in the CDR3. The CDR3: CASGQRENYGYTF. As DNA, the CDR3 is TGTGCCAGCGGACAGAGGGAAAACTATGGCTACACCTTC.

The CDR3 nucleotides are TGTGCCAGCAGCTTAGGTTGGGGAGCTGAAGCTTTCTTT. This sequence encodes CASSLGWGAEAFF. The J gene is TRBJ1-1, the V gene TRBV7-9; D remains ambiguous. The CDR3 runs 13 residues. The V and J ends lost 1 base and 6 bases respectively, with 9 bases between them. Germline V lookup: CDR1 SEHNR, CDR2 FQNEAQ (reference sequence). The full variable domain, rest sourced from reference TRBV7-9 and TRBJ1-1, is DTGVSQNPRHKITKRGQNVTFRCDPISEHNRLYWYRQTLGQGPEFLTYFQNEAQLEKSRLLSDRFSAERPKGSFSTLEIQRTEQGDSAMYLCASSLGWGAEAFFGQGTRLTVV.

The chain employs TRBV5-1 and TRBJ2-1; possibly TRBD2 for D (6 bases). The CDR3 spans 15 residues. The ends were cut back, 7 bases at V and 1 base at J, with 15 bases in the middle. Germline CDR1 reads SGHRS; CDR2 reads YFSETQ. The CDR3 DNA is TGCGCCAGCCACCCAACCGGGAGTTCCTACAATGAGCAGTTCTTC. This encodes CASHPTGSSYNEQFF.

This chain joins TRBV6-5 and TRBJ1-4; 7 bases align to TRBD1. J lost 10 bases, V lost 4 bases, and 3 bases had no gene match. Germline CDR1 reads MNHEY; CDR2 reads SVGAGI. The CDR3 runs 12 residues. CDR3 nucleotide sequence: TGTGCCAGCAGTTCGACAGGGTCAAAACTGTTTTTT. This sequence encodes CASSSTGSKLFF.

This CDR3 reads CASSPQGGNTGELFF. The CDR3 nucleotides are TGTGCCAGCAGCCCCCAAGGGGGGAACACCGGGGAGCTGTTTTTT. The chain employs TRBV9 and TRBJ2-2; possible D gene TRBD1, 6 bases. The CDR3 extends over 15 amino acids. CDR1 is SGDLS and CDR2 is YYNGEE in the germline V gene. The V gene lost 4 bases and the J gene lost 1 base, with 11 bases spanning the gap.

The chain has TRBV11-3 and TRBJ2-2, with 9 nucleotides matching TRBD1. J was trimmed by 1 base and V by 3 bases; bases with no gene match: 3. From germline, CDR1 is SGHNT and CDR2 YENEEA. The CDR3 has 16 residues. CDR3 in amino acids: CASSLGQGGNTGELFF. CDR3 bases: TGTGCCAGCAGCTTGGGACAGGGAGGGAACACCGGGGAGCTGTTTTTT.

The chain combines TRBV25-1 with TRBJ1-2; a possible D gene is TRBD1 (5 bases). With 7 bases removed from V and 2 bases from J, the gap between germline ends came to 20 bases. The CDR3 contains 16 residues. The germline CDR1 and CDR2 sequences are MGHDK and SYGVNS. CDR3 protein: CASTRVGSDRNYGYTF. CDR3 bases: TGTGCCAGCACCCGGGTGGGGTCAGACAGAAACTATGGCTACACCTTC.